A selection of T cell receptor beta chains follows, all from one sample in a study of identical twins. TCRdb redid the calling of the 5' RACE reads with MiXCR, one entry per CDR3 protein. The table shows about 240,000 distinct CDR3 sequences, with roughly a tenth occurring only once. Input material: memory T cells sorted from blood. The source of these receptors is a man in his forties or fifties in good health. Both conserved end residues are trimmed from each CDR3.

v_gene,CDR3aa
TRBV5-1,ASSSVPGQGADTQY
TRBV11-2,ASSLEGQGGFLGLSSYEQY
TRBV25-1,ASSADVRAEAF
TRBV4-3,ASSQERARGFSSGNTIY
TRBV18,ASSPARDNQPQH
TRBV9,ASSVDGGETNYGYT
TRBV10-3,AIQQGSGANVLT
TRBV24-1,ATSRPGETQY
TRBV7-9,ASSPPGQGKQY
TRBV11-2,ASAQEGVSQF
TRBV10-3,AISPGLAGTETQY
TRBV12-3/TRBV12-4,ASSSSKRTGVYEQY
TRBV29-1,SVGTSGGTDTQY
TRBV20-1,SAIVQGSETQY
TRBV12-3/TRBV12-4,ASSPQGGGNEQF
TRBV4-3,ASSQDGRRGGELF
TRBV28,ASSLLIPGTGGHQPQH
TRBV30,AWSARWGGYT
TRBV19,ASTEGVWEYNEQF
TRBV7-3,ASSLIGYSAGGRTDTQY
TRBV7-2,ASSEEVGTFSYNEQF
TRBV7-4,ASSARQGEDTEAF
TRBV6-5,ASSYLGGGYEQY
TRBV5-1,ASSLASGQIYEQY
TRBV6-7,ASGTGLSGELF
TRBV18,ASSPSRDRGFTEAF